These 2 T cell receptor beta chains share one sample of origin, sequenced in a study of T cell responses to AZD1222 COVID-19 vaccine. The protocol was immunoSEQ multiplex PCR, while the TCRdb copy is restricted to in-frame clones and leaves out a portion. The table has some 150,000 clones, 75% to 95% seen once; the top ten hold about 3.2%. This sample comprised peripheral blood, obtained 28 days after the second AZD1222 dose. Receptors originate from an adult who received the AZD1222 COVID-19 vaccine.

This clone appeared once. The chain carries TRBV5-1 and TRBJ2-1; 12 bases align to TRBD2. Germline CDR1 and CDR2: SGHRS and YFSETQ. With V trimmed by 0 bases and J by 5 bases, 3 bases remained unmatched. The CDR3 has 16 residues. The CDR3 loop reads CASSLGLAGADNEQFF. CDR3 DNA: TGCGCCAGCAGCTTGGGACTAGCGGGAGCTGACAATGAGCAGTTCTTC. The variable domain in full, with the rest retrieved from reference TRBV5-1 and TRBJ2-1, is KAGVTQTPRYLIKTRGQQVTLSCSPISGHRSVSWYQQTPGQGLQFLFEYFSETQRNKGNFPGRFSGRQFSNSRSEMNVSTLELGDSALYLCASSLGLAGADNEQFFGPGTRLTVL.

The rearrangement links TRBV27 to TRBJ2-5, with D unclear. Germline-derived CDR1 and CDR2 are MNHEY and SMNVEV (reference sequence). The V end lost 4 bases, the J end lost 5 bases, and 14 bases lay between the germline ends. The CDR3 is 14 amino acids. CDR3 loop: CASSYLENGETQYF. Here the CDR3 DNA reads TGTGCCAGCAGTTACTTGGAGAATGGGGAGACCCAGTACTTC.